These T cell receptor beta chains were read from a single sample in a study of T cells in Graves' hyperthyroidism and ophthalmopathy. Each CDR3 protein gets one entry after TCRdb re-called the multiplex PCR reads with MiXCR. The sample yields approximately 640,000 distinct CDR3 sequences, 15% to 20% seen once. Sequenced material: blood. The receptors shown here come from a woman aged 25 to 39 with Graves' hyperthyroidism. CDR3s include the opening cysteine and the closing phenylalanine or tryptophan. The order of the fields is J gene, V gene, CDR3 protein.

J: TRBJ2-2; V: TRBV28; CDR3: CASSLWLGGGEKLFF
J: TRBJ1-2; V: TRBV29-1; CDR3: CSVEDDGGHGYTF
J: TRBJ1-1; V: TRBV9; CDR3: CASSGGGGAEAFF
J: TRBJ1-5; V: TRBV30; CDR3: CAWTGGAAQPQHF
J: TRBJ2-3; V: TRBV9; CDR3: CASSVGAGGTDTQYF
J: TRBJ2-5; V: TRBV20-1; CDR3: CSARKSPGETQYF
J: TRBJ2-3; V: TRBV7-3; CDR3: CASSFGSTDTQYF
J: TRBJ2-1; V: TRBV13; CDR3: CASSPEGRASHYNEQFF
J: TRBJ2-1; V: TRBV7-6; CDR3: CASSLLAGEGGGDEQFF
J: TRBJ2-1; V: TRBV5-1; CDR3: CASSWEVAGNRYNEQFF
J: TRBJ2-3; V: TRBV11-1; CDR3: CASNPAGVQDTQYF
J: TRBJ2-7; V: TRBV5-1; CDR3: CASSLEPLAGGPGEQYF
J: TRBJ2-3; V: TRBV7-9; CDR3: CASRDSGGTDTQYF
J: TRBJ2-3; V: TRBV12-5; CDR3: CASGWTSTSTDTQYF
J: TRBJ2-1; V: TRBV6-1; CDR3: CASSDAAGNNNEQFF
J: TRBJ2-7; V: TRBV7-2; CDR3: CASSFQRESGEQYF
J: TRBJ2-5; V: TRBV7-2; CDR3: CASSLGISGHQETQYF
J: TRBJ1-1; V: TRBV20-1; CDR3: CSASRGLNTEAFF
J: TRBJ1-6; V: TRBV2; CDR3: CASKYNSPLHF
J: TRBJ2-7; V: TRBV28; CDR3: CASSAPGPPAYEQYF
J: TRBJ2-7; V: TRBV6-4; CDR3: CASNSQRECYEQYF
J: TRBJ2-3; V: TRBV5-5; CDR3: CASSSVSREDTDTQYF
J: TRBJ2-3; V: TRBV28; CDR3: CASSPRTSGRSTDTQYF
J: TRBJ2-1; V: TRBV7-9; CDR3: CASSHLVKSSYNEQFF
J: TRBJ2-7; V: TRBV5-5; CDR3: CASSDRDMGQGQYF
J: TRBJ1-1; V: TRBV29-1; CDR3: CSVGRTNTEAFF
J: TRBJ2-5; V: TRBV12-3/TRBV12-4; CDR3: CASSLGAGLRGETQYF
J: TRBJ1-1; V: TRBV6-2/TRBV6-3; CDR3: CASSHRWGARGNTEAFF
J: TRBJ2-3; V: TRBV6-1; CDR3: CASRQYAGLGGDTQYF
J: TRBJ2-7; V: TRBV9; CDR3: CASSVGGNSEQYF
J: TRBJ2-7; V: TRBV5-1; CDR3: CASSFEDSAYEQYF
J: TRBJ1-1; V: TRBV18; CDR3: CASSPITPGTNTEAFF
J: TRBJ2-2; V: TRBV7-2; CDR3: CASSWTSGSGGELFF
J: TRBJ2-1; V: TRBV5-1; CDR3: CASRVAGSSYNEQFF
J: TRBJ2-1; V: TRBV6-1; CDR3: CASSSGTGGLGEQFF
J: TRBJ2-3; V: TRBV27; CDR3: CASTVRDRDTDTQYF
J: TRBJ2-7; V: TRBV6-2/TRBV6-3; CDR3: CASSYSIGGAYEQYF
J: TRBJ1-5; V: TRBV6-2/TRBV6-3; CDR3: CASSYGGNTNQPQHF
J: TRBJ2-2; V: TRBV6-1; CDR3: CASSGGDFNTGELFF
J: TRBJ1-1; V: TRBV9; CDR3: CASRNPDRVSPGNTEAFF
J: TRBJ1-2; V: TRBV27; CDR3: CASSGLSIPGDYGYTF
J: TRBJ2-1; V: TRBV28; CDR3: CASSLYGLAVYNEQFF
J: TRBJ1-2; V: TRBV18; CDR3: CASSPIQGDGYTF
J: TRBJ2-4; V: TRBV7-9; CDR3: CASSFGGSTSKNIQYF
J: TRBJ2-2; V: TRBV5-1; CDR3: CASSLSGSGGTGELFF